The present T cell receptor (beta chain) was sequenced within a study of cytomegalovirus exposure and HLA in healthy donors. The overall study: Ancestry clustering placed around four fifths of a few hundred genotyped donors in the Caucasian-associated cluster. Study conclusions and caveats: Researchers reported from a later analysis that most CMV-associated TCR beta chains appeared HLA-restricted.

This PCR relied on a set of 60 Vbeta primers and 13 Jbeta primers. The table came from immunoSEQ multiplex PCR; TCRdb's copy has only in-frame clones and leaves some out. The sample contains 200,000 to 250,000 clones, approximately 80% of which appear only once. On this clone: Its antigen is unknown.

This CDR3 contains 16 residues. Unmatched junction bases numbered 6, after V lost 1 base and J lost 4 bases. The V gene's germline CDR1 is SGHRS and CDR2 YFSETQ. The V and J genes are TRBV5-1 and TRBJ2-2; TRBD2 matches at 8 bases. What was sequenced was PBMCs. The clonotype originates from a girl aged 2 to 9 in good health and CMV-seronegative. In DNA, the CDR3 is TGCGCCAGCAGCTTGTACGGACTAGCTGGCACCGGGGAGCTGTTTTTT. Translated: CASSLYGLAGTGELFF.